This entry features one T cell receptor (beta chain) sequence. The antigen is not known. The data originate from a study of CD8 T cells in ankylosing spondylitis. Study observations and caveats: A TCR beta motif of fewer than ten highly homologous variants appeared characteristic of ankylosing spondylitis blood.

Trimming pared 0 bases from V and 3 bases from J, leaving 7 bases between. This CDR3 contains 13 residues. Germline CDR1 SGHRS, CDR2 YFSETQ. Quantitative 5'-RACE with molecular barcodes produced the TCR beta libraries. MiXCR, run by TCRdb on the 5' RACE reads, gives a single entry per CDR3 protein. The repertoire holds some 270,000 distinct CDR3 sequences, with roughly 18% as singletons. The chain recombines TRBV5-1 with TRBJ2-7; no clear D. Sequences were obtained from blood, either unsorted or a sorted T cell fraction (not recorded which). The sequence derives from a male donor with ankylosing spondylitis or in good health (not recorded which). The CDR3 spells CASSLELNYEQYF. CDR3 DNA sequence: TGCGCCAGCAGCTTGGAACTGAACTACGAGCAGTACTTC.